This TCR beta chain was captured by sequencing in a study of blood T cell repertoires in COVID-19. About the study: COVID-19 samples collected from the United States, Italy and Spain covered acute and convalescent phases. PBMCs, B-cell-depleted T cells, or T cells provided the cDNA or gDNA that made up the material.

Here immunoSEQ multiplex PCR was the method, and the copy in TCRdb shows in-frame clones only, minus some. The data contain about 140,000 clones, less than 90% of them singletons. Followed over time, Seattle patients had been enrolled while infection was active. In germline, CDR1 is SGHTA, CDR2 FQGTGA. The CDR3 totals 14 residues. J was trimmed by 5 bases and V by 5 bases; bases with no gene match: 5. The sample holds a few counts of this clone. This TCR derives from a human donor with COVID-19, enrolled during active disease. The donor label of this sample is uncertain. The sample consisted of peripheral blood. The V and J genes are TRBV7-3 and TRBJ2-3, with 9 bases that match TRBD2. CDR3 region: CASSPAGGQDTQYF. Here the CDR3 DNA reads TGTGCCAGCAGCCCAGCGGGGGGCCAAGATACGCAGTATTTT.